These 27 T cell receptor beta chains were sequenced from one sample in a study of siplizumab effects on memory and regulatory T cells. Measured with immunoSEQ multiplex PCR; TCRdb has only the in-frame clones, and not every one. This repertoire shows roughly 80,000 clones, roughly 89% found once; its top ten account for around 1.4%. Source material: Tregs sorted from blood. The source is a human donor in good health.

The chain recombines TRBV2 with TRBJ2-7; D unresolved. This CDR3 has 13 residues. Germline V gene lookup returns CDR1 SNHLY and CDR2 FYNNEI. V was cut by 3 bases and J by 2 bases, with 8 bases left in between. CDR3 DNA sequence: TGTGCCAGCAGTGAGGGATTACCCTACGAGCAGTACTTC. This sequence encodes CASSEGLPYEQYF.

The chain has TRBV27 and TRBJ1-2, with 8 bases that match TRBD1. This CDR3 region has 14 residues. The germline V gene has CDR1 MNHEY and CDR2 SMNVEV (reference sequence). J gave up 5 bases and V 5 bases, and 7 bases lay outside the gene matches. CDR3: CASSLAGGPYGYTF. The CDR3 DNA sequence: TGTGCCAGCAGTCTCGCAGGGGGCCCTTATGGCTACACCTTC.

This chain joins TRBV9 and TRBJ1-3, with D uncertain. V dropped 1 base and J dropped 7 bases, with 3 bases sitting between them. The CDR3 consists of 11 residues. CDR1 is SGDLS, CDR2 YYNGEE, per germline. The CDR3 here is CASSVLNTIYF. The DNA of the CDR3 is TGTGCCAGCAGCGTACTGAACACCATATATTTT.

This chain connects TRBV14 to TRBJ2-3; D is unresolved. From germline, CDR1 is SGHDN and CDR2 FVKESK. V was clipped by 1 base and J by 3 bases, with 11 bases between them. The CDR3 runs 15 residues. The chain's CDR3 is CASSQVRPFTDTQYF. In DNA, the CDR3 is TGTGCCAGCAGCCAAGTCCGACCCTTTACAGATACGCAGTATTTT.

The chain uses TRBV4-1 and TRBJ1-5; D remains unclear. The CDR3 spans 14 residues. Trimming stripped 0 bases from V and 5 bases from J, with 8 bases between. Germline V gene data show CDR1 as MGHRA and CDR2 as YSYEKL. The CDR3 nucleotides read TGCGCCAGCAGCCAAGATTACGTTTATCAGCCCCAGCATTTT. It yields the protein CASSQDYVYQPQHF.

The chain links TRBV6-1 to TRBJ1-4; the D is unclear. V was trimmed by 6 bases and J by 0 bases, leaving 11 bases between them. The CDR3 has 15 amino acids. Germline assignment: CDR1 MNHNS and CDR2 SASEGT. As DNA, the CDR3 is TGTGCCAGCAGCCTGACCGTCGCAACTAATGAAAAACTGTTTTTT. This codes for CASSLTVATNEKLFF.

The chain recombines TRBV5-1 with TRBJ1-1, with D possibly TRBD1 on 6 matching bases. The germline V and J ends were trimmed by 3 bases and 0 bases, with 12 bases remaining between them. The length of the CDR3 is 15 residues. Germline V lookup: CDR1 SGHRS, CDR2 YFSETQ. The CDR3 DNA follows: TGCGCCAGCAGCTGGGGGCAGGGGATGAACACTGAAGCTTTCTTT. This encodes CASSWGQGMNTEAFF. The variable domain in full, completed from reference TRBV5-1 and TRBJ1-1, reads KAGVTQTPRYLIKTRGQQVTLSCSPISGHRSVSWYQQTPGQGLQFLFEYFSETQRNKGNFPGRFSGRQFSNSRSEMNVSTLELGDSALYLCASSWGQGMNTEAFFGQGTRLTVV.

J is TRBJ1-2 and V is TRBV7-2; D is ambiguous. From germline, CDR1 is SGHTA and CDR2 FQGNSA. V lost 3 bases to trimming and J lost 4 bases, with 9 bases between them. The CDR3 runs to 13 residues. The CDR3 sequence: CASSFGQIYGYTF. The CDR3 DNA sequence: TGTGCCAGCAGCTTTGGTCAGATCTATGGCTACACCTTC.

The chain uses TRBV29-1 and TRBJ1-2; 7 bases are a match to TRBD1. CDR3 size: 12 residues. Germline V gene lookup returns CDR1 SQVTM and CDR2 ANQGSEA. V dropped 6 bases and J dropped 3; count of bases not matched to a gene: 4. The chain's CDR3 is CSVQGLDYGYTF. CDR3 bases: TGCAGCGTACAGGGGTTGGACTATGGCTACACCTTC. The full variable domain, its missing parts supplied by reference TRBV29-1 and TRBJ1-2, is SAVISQKPSRDICQRGTSLTIQCQVDSQVTMMFWYRQQPGQSLTLIATANQGSEATYESGFVIDKFPISRPNLTFSTLTVSNMSPEDSSIYLCSVQGLDYGYTFGSGTRLTVV.

The rearrangement links TRBV6-1 to TRBJ1-4, with no clear D. The CDR3 extends over 13 amino acids. Germline CDR1 reads MNHNS; CDR2 reads SASEGT. V lost 11 bases to trimming and J lost 8 bases, with 18 bases between them. The DNA for the CDR3 is TGTGCCTGCCGGAAGAGGTACGGGGAAAAACTGTTTTTT. This codes for CACRKRYGEKLFF.

The J gene is TRBJ2-1, the V gene TRBV25-1, with TRBD2 matching over 8 bases. With V trimmed by 6 bases and J by 7 bases, 8 bases remained unmatched. The CDR3 length is 14 residues. CDR1 and CDR2 from the germline V gene are MGHDK and SYGVNS. The CDR3: CASRPGLGTNEQFF. DNA for the CDR3: TGTGCCAGCAGACCGGGACTAGGAACAAATGAGCAGTTCTTC.

The chain uses TRBV4-2 and TRBJ1-1, with no clear D. The CDR3 length is 14 residues. CDR1 and CDR2 (germline): LGHNA, YNFKEQ. Between the trimmed V and J ends, which lost 4 bases and 4 bases, there was a span of 13 bases. The CDR3 nucleotides are TGTGCCAGCAGCCGGGCCAAGTGGGGCACTGAAGCTTTCTTT. This translates into CASSRAKWGTEAFF.

This chain joins TRBV6-8 and TRBJ1-2; D uncertain. Trimming left V 6 bases short and J 8 bases short, with 10 bases between. Germline V gives CDR1 MNHGY, CDR2 SAAAGT. This CDR3 contains 11 residues. The CDR3 here is CASRKTPGYTF. Written as DNA, the CDR3 is TGTGCCAGCAGAAAGACACCCGGCTACACCTTC.

The V gene is TRBV5-1, the J gene TRBJ2-7; D possibly corresponds to TRBD2 (6 bases). V was shortened by 10 bases and J by 2 bases, with 16 bases between the two germline ends. The CDR3 runs to 13 residues. Germline V gene lookup returns CDR1 SGHRS and CDR2 YFSETQ. The CDR3, as DNA: TGCGCCTCCCGGCGGGACGGGGCCTACGAGCAGTACTTC. Translating it yields CASRRDGAYEQYF.

The V gene is TRBV11-3, the J gene TRBJ2-5, with no clear D. Germline V gene sequence: CDR1 SGHNT, CDR2 YENEEA. The CDR3 totals 13 residues. The ends were cut back, 3 bases at V and 4 bases at J, with 9 bases in the middle. The CDR3 spells CASSFELGETQYF. For the CDR3, the DNA is TGTGCCAGCAGCTTTGAACTGGGAGAGACCCAGTACTTC.

The chain combines TRBV2 with TRBJ1-6, with a possible D match to TRBD1 (5 bases). The CDR3 runs 14 residues. Germline lookup yields CDR1 SNHLY and CDR2 FYNNEI. With 10 bases removed from V and 8 bases from J, the gap between germline ends came to 18 bases. The DNA for the CDR3 is TGTGCCACACAGGCTACTTCGGGGTATTCACCCCTCCACTTT. Its protein product is CATQATSGYSPLHF.

J is TRBJ2-1 and V is TRBV5-1; D ambiguous. This CDR3 is built from 13 residues. Trimming shortened V by 2 bases and J by 5 bases, and 8 bases separated the two germline ends. Germline V gene sequence: CDR1 SGHRS, CDR2 YFSETQ. CDR3 in DNA: TGCGCCAGCAGCTTTTCAGAAAACAATGAGCAGTTCTTC. Translated, it gives CASSFSENNEQFF. The variable domain in full, with the rest retrieved from reference TRBV5-1 and TRBJ2-1, is KAGVTQTPRYLIKTRGQQVTLSCSPISGHRSVSWYQQTPGQGLQFLFEYFSETQRNKGNFPGRFSGRQFSNSRSEMNVSTLELGDSALYLCASSFSENNEQFFGPGTRLTVL.

V gene TRBV18 combines with J gene TRBJ1-4; the D is unclear. CDR1 and CDR2 from the germline V gene are KGHSH and LQKENI. The CDR3 has 14 amino acids. The V and J ends lost 3 bases and 8 bases respectively, with 13 bases between them. CDR3 sequence (DNA): TGTGCCAGCTCACCTTTTAGGTCGGGGGAAAAACTGTTTTTT. Translated, it gives CASSPFRSGEKLFF.

V usage is TRBV5-1 and J usage is TRBJ1-4; D remains ambiguous. V shed 8 bases and J shed 3 bases, with 17 bases lying between them. CDR1 is SGHRS, CDR2 YFSETQ, per germline. The CDR3 covers 15 residues. In DNA, the CDR3 is TGCGCCAGTAAGCCCTTGAGTGTATCTAATGAAAAACTGTTTTTT. Encoded protein: CASKPLSVSNEKLFF.

The DNA for the CDR3 is TGTGCCAGTCGGACGGTTACCTACGAGCAGTACTTC. This sequence encodes CASRTVTYEQYF. The gene calls are TRBV6-5 and TRBJ2-7, with D unresolved. V was cut by 9 bases and J by 2 bases, with 11 bases left in between. The CDR3 runs to 12 residues. Germline V gives CDR1 MNHEY, CDR2 SVGAGI.

The chain combines TRBV7-2 with TRBJ2-5; the D gene could be TRBD1 or TRBD2 (6 bases each). Germline V gene data show CDR1 as SGHTA and CDR2 as FQGNSA. V was cut by 4 bases and J by 4 bases, with 16 bases left in between. The CDR3 consists of 15 residues. The CDR3 DNA is TGTGCCAGCAGCTCGAGGGGGGCTTCAGGAGAGACCCAGTACTTC. It specifies CASSSRGASGETQYF.

V gene TRBV7-2 combines with J gene TRBJ2-5, with D tentatively TRBD1 or TRBD2 (5 bases each). CDR1 and CDR2 from the germline V gene are SGHTA and FQGNSA. Trimming removed 5 bases from V and 5 bases from J, with 18 bases in between. The CDR3 consists of 15 residues. CDR3 sequence reads: CASSRGPLRGETQYF. The CDR3 DNA reads as TGTGCCAGCAGCCGGGGACCCTTAAGAGGGGAGACCCAGTACTTC.

This chain joins TRBV29-1 and TRBJ1-1, with a tentative D call TRBD1 (6 bases). Trimming stripped 6 bases from V and 6 bases from J, with 17 bases between. CDR3 length: 13 amino acids. The germline V gene encodes CDR1 SQVTM and CDR2 ANQGSEA. CDR3 DNA sequence: TGCAGCGTAGCTGGACGGGAGGGGGCTGAAGCTTTCTTT. Translating it yields CSVAGREGAEAFF.

This clone was detected only once. The DNA for the CDR3 is TGCGCCAGCAGCTTGGGGTCGACCTCTGGAAACACCATATATTTT. Translated, it gives CASSLGSTSGNTIYF. V and J are TRBV5-1 and TRBJ1-3; D is ambiguous. The germline gives CDR1 SGHRS, CDR2 YFSETQ. The CDR3 has 15 residues. The germline V and J ends were trimmed by 0 bases and 0 bases, with 7 bases remaining between them.

The J gene is TRBJ1-2, the V gene TRBV5-1; D is ambiguous. The germline CDR1 and CDR2 sequences are SGHRS and YFSETQ. Trimming left V 0 bases short and J 5 bases short, with 11 bases between. CDR3 length: 14 amino acids. The CDR3 sequence: CASSLVAGKYGYTF. DNA of the CDR3: TGCGCCAGCAGCTTGGTCGCAGGAAAATATGGCTACACCTTC.

The chain employs TRBV6-5 and TRBJ1-3; D remains unclear. Trimming stripped 2 bases from V and 0 bases from J, with 5 bases between. There are 14 residues in the CDR3. Germline V gene lookup returns CDR1 MNHEY and CDR2 SVGAGI. The CDR3 spells CASSYLSSGNTIYF. In DNA form, the CDR3 reads TGTGCCAGCAGTTACCTGAGCTCTGGAAACACCATATATTTT.

V usage is TRBV5-1 and J usage is TRBJ1-2, with 8 nucleotides matching TRBD1. Trimming removed 4 bases from V and 3 bases from J; junction bases left unmatched: 2. The CDR3 has 13 residues. Germline V gene sequence: CDR1 SGHRS, CDR2 YFSETQ. The CDR3 here is CASSPDRDYGYTF. Here the CDR3 DNA reads TGCGCCAGCAGCCCGGACAGGGACTATGGCTACACCTTC.